These 27 T cell receptor beta chains were sequenced from one sample in a study of human T cells and chemical hapten exposure. TCRdb re-called the RACE reads through MiXCR, storing one row per CDR3 protein. The sample carries a few hundred thousand distinct CDR3 sequences, nearly 5% recorded once. The time point: patch test 1, 2 weeks after DPC sensitization. Treatment denoted: therapeutic diphenylcyclopropenone sensitization with weekly scalp DPC. The sample consisted of whole blood, taken in connection with sensitization to the hapten diphenylcyclopropenone (DPC). The source of these receptors is a woman in her forties or fifties with alopecia areata. Some clones in this sample may be carry-over from other donors' samples.

On this clonotype: The germline gene is not matched at one end of the junction; a read error may be the cause. The chain joins TRBV5-1 to TRBJ1-1; D is perhaps TRBD1 (5 bases). Germline V gene lookup returns CDR1 SGHRS and CDR2 YFSETQ. CDR3 length: 15 residues. DNA of the CDR3: TGCGCCAGCAGCTTCGCGACGGCAGGGAACGCTGAAGCTTTCTTT. Its translation is CASSFATAGNAEAFF.

The chain employs TRBV29-1 and TRBJ2-1; 12 bases align to TRBD2. The CDR3 length is 14 residues. The germline V gene has CDR1 SQVTM and CDR2 ANQGSEA. After removal of 7 bases from V and 8 bases from J, the junction contained 9 bases not matched to a gene. CDR3 residues: CSAGRLAGGHEQFF. CDR3 DNA sequence: TGCAGCGCCGGGCGGCTAGCGGGGGGGCATGAGCAGTTCTTC.

This clonotype was picked up a small number of times. The chain employs TRBV19 and TRBJ2-4; D possibly corresponds to TRBD2 (6 bases). Trimming took off 7 bases at V and 8 bases at J, with 15 bases between the two ends. This CDR3 has 13 residues. Looked up from germline, CDR1 is LNHDA and CDR2 is SQIVND (reference sequence). The CDR3 loop reads CASTPGVRDIQYF. The DNA of the CDR3 is TGTGCCAGTACCCCGGGAGTCAGGGACATTCAGTACTTC.

This clonotype was seen ten or more times. In DNA form, the CDR3 reads TGTGCCAGCAGACTGGGACTAGCGGAGCAGAGCTCCTACAATGAGCAGTTCTTC. Its translation is CASRLGLAEQSSYNEQFF. The V and J genes are TRBV6-2 or TRBV6-3 and TRBJ2-1, with TRBD2 matching over 11 bases. This CDR3 is 18 amino acids long. Germline V lookup: CDR1 MNHEY, CDR2 SVGEGT. V was clipped by 6 bases and J by 0 bases; unmatched bases: 10.

As to this clonotype: Being one base from a much bigger clone, this may be a read error. V gene TRBV28 combines with J gene TRBJ1-2; 9 bases align to TRBD1. The CDR3 covers 15 residues. Germline assignment: CDR1 MDHEN and CDR2 SYDVKM. The CDR3 coding sequence is TGTGCCAGCAGGGGTACAGGGGGCATCATCTATAGCTACACCTTC. This sequence encodes CASRGTGGIIYSYTF.

This clonotype was picked up many times. The gene calls are TRBV3-1 and TRBJ2-2; D is perhaps TRBD1 (6 bases). The germline V and J ends were trimmed by 0 bases and 5 bases, with 10 bases remaining between them. This CDR3 has 15 residues. Germline CDR1 reads LGHDT; CDR2 reads YNNKEL (reference sequence). DNA of the CDR3: TGTGCCAGCAGCCAAGAACCAGGGGTGACCGGGGAGCTGTTTTTT. Translating gives CASSQEPGVTGELFF.

The gene calls are TRBV3-1 and TRBJ1-1, with D unresolved. V shed 1 base and J shed 8 bases, with 11 bases lying between them. Germline CDR1 is LGHDT and CDR2 is YNNKEL (reference sequence). The CDR3 runs 13 residues. CDR3 coding DNA: TGTGCCAGCAGCCAAGTCCGGGGTCAAGAAGCTTTCTTT. This translates into CASSQVRGQEAFF.

This clonotype was counted between two and nine times. The genes are TRBV6-5 and TRBJ2-7; D call uncertain. V was shortened by 5 bases and J by 0 bases, with 11 bases between the two germline ends. Looked up from germline, CDR1 is MNHEY and CDR2 is SVGAGI. The CDR3 is made up of 14 amino acids. CDR3 DNA sequence: TGTGCCAGCAGTGCATCGCAGAGCTCCTACGAGCAGTACTTC. Amino acid sequence: CASSASQSSYEQYF.

Ten or more counts support this clonotype. CDR3 bases: TGTGCCATCATGTCAGGGGCGGATTCACCCCTCCACTTT. This sequence encodes CAIMSGADSPLHF. The chain couples TRBV10-3 to TRBJ1-6; possible D gene TRBD1, 6 bases. The CDR3 is 13 residues long. CDR1 and CDR2 (germline): ENHRY, SYGVKD. With 7 bases removed from V and 8 bases from J, the gap between germline ends came to 12 bases.

This clonotype was counted at least ten times. V and J are TRBV7-2 and TRBJ2-3, with 11 bases fitting TRBD2. From germline, CDR1 is SGHTA and CDR2 FQGNSA. The V and J ends lost 6 bases and 1 base, in that order; junction bases with no gene match: 6. CDR3 size: 16 residues. This CDR3 is CASSLNSGRGTDTQYF. As DNA, the CDR3 is TGTGCCAGCAGTTTAAATAGCGGGAGGGGCACAGATACGCAGTATTTT.

This clonotype was counted many times. The chain carries TRBV9 and TRBJ2-3, with TRBD2 matching over 9 bases. Germline V gene sequence: CDR1 SGDLS, CDR2 YYNGEE. The V segment lost 1 base and the J segment 3 bases; nucleotides outside the gene matches: 6. The CDR3 loop spans 16 amino acids. CDR3 sequence (DNA): TGTGCCAGCAGCGTAAGGGCGGGAGGGCCGACAGATACGCAGTATTTT. Its protein is CASSVRAGGPTDTQYF.

The gene calls are TRBV11-2 and TRBJ1-1; D unclear. The germline V gene encodes CDR1 SGHAT and CDR2 FQNNGV. The ends were cut back, 2 bases at V and 6 bases at J, with 13 bases in the middle. The CDR3 runs to 14 residues. CDR3 DNA: TGTGCCAGCAGCTTACCGGACGGAGCCCCTGAAGCTTTCTTT. It encodes CASSLPDGAPEAFF.

This clonotype was seen ten or more times. The V and J genes are TRBV12-3 or TRBV12-4 and TRBJ1-2; 10 bases map to TRBD1. The V gene end was trimmed by 2 bases and the J gene end by 4 bases; junction bases not matched to a gene: 4. This CDR3 spans 15 amino acids. CDR3 loop: CASSLLGQGTYGYTF. CDR3 nucleotides: TGTGCCAGCAGTTTACTGGGACAGGGGACCTATGGCTACACCTTC.

The table lists this clonotype with many counts. The V and J genes are TRBV7-9 and TRBJ2-3; D is undetermined. V was trimmed by 6 bases and J by 6 bases, leaving 7 bases between them. Germline assignment: CDR1 SEHNR and CDR2 FQNEAQ (reference sequence). There are 11 residues in the CDR3. In DNA, the CDR3 is TGTGCCAGCAGTGTACACGATACGCAGTATTTT. Protein product: CASSVHDTQYF.

This clonotype was detected only a few times. V is TRBV29-1 and J is TRBJ2-3, with 7 bases identical to TRBD1. Unmatched junction bases numbered 8, after V lost 7 bases and J lost 4 bases. The CDR3 runs to 13 residues. Germline V lookup: CDR1 SQVTM, CDR2 ANQGSEA. CDR3 in DNA: TGCAGCGCGGGACACACAGGGGCAGATACGCAGTATTTT. As protein: CSAGHTGADTQYF.

This clonotype has a handful of counts. The chain links TRBV12-3 or TRBV12-4 to TRBJ1-2; D may be TRBD1 (5 bases). This CDR3 has 15 residues. The V end was cut by 8 bases, the J end by 3 bases, with 19 bases between. The CDR3 nucleotides are TGTGCCAGCCTCACACGGGGGTTTAGGGACTATGGCTACACCTTC. Translating gives CASLTRGFRDYGYTF.

The chain links TRBV15 to TRBJ2-7; D is tentatively TRBD1 or TRBD2 (6 bases each). Germline V gene data show CDR1 as LNHNV and CDR2 as YYDKDF (reference sequence). The CDR3 spans 13 residues. V gave up 5 bases and J gave up 5 bases, with 13 bases separating them. CDR3 in amino acids: CATSGTGANEQYF. CDR3 bases: TGTGCCACCAGCGGCACGGGGGCGAACGAGCAGTACTTC.

There are many counts of this clonotype. V usage is TRBV6-6 and J usage is TRBJ2-7; D possibly corresponds to TRBD2 (5 bases). The germline gives CDR1 MNHNY, CDR2 SVGAGI (reference sequence). V was clipped by 0 bases and J by 6 bases, with 9 bases between them. The CDR3 is made up of 13 amino acids. In DNA form, the CDR3 reads TGTGCCAGCAGTTACTCGTCAGGAGGCGAGCAGTACTTC. Translating it yields CASSYSSGGEQYF.

This clonotype occurred many times. The chain carries TRBV7-9 and TRBJ1-5, with a weak D call TRBD1 (6 bases). CDR3 size: 16 residues. The V end was cut by 4 bases, the J end by 6 bases, with 19 bases between. The V gene's germline CDR1 is SEHNR and CDR2 FQNEAQ (reference sequence). The CDR3 coding sequence is TGTGCCAGCAGCTCCACCGCGGGGGCGCCGGGTCAGCCCCAGCATTTT. Translation: CASSSTAGAPGQPQHF.

In its sample, this clonotype was seen many times. The chain recombines TRBV10-3 with TRBJ2-7; no definite D call. Trimming removed 6 bases from V and 3 bases from J, with 9 bases in between. The CDR3 is 12 amino acids. CDR1 is ENHRY and CDR2 is SYGVKD in the germline V gene. CDR3 DNA: TGTGCCATCAGCCTTGACCGCTACGAGCAGTACTTC. This codes for CAISLDRYEQYF.

This clonotype was seen at least ten times. This chain connects TRBV5-6 to TRBJ2-5; D remains unclear. CDR1 and CDR2 from the germline V gene are SGHDT and YYEEEE. The CDR3 covers 15 residues. Trimming left V 7 bases short and J 3 bases short, with 19 bases between. The CDR3 nucleotides read TGTGCCAGCCACACCGAAGTCAGGACGAAAGAGACCCAGTACTTC. It specifies CASHTEVRTKETQYF.

The rearrangement links TRBV12-5 to TRBJ2-1, with D perhaps being TRBD1 or TRBD2 (5 bases each). V lost 6 bases, J lost 8 bases, and 17 bases lay in between. Germline CDR1 reads LGHNT; CDR2 reads FRNRAP. This CDR3 spans 14 amino acids. For the CDR3, the DNA is TGTGCTAGTGGGCGGCAGGGAGAAAGGGATGAGCAGTTCTTC. Encoded protein: CASGRQGERDEQFF.

Regarding this clonotype: A much larger clone sits a single nucleotide away, making a read error possible. V is TRBV29-1 and J is TRBJ1-5; the D gene is possibly TRBD1 (5 bases). The CDR3 extends over 13 amino acids. CDR1 is SQVTM, CDR2 ANQGSEA, per germline. The DNA for the CDR3 is TGCAGGGGGGACGGATATAGCAATCAGTCCCAGCATTTT. It is translated as CRGDGYSNQSQHF. Full variable domain (rest looked up from reference TRBV29-1 and TRBJ1-5): SAVISQKPSRDICQRGTSLTIQCQVDSQVTMMFWYRQQPGQSLTLIATANQGSEATYESGFVIDKFPISRPNLTFSTLTVSNMSPEDSSIYLCRGDGYSNQSQHFGDGTRLSIL.

This clonotype was counted many times. This chain uses TRBV3-1 with TRBJ1-2, with 7 bases identical to TRBD1. This CDR3 is built from 15 residues. J lost 3 bases, V lost 1 base, and 5 bases had no gene match. Looked up from germline, CDR1 is LGHDT and CDR2 is YNNKEL (reference sequence). DNA of the CDR3: TGTGCCAGCAGCCAAGTTCCAGGGGGAGACTATGGCTACACCTTC. Residues: CASSQVPGGDYGYTF.

This clonotype was detected a few times. The chain links TRBV30 to TRBJ2-7; D unresolved. Germline CDR1 and CDR2: GTSNPN and SVGIG (reference sequence). V was trimmed by 2 bases and J by 0 bases, leaving 8 bases between them. The CDR3 totals 13 residues. CDR3 protein: CAWSLADSYEQYF. CDR3 in DNA: TGTGCCTGGAGTCTCGCCGACTCCTACGAGCAGTACTTC.

The chain couples TRBV5-1 to TRBJ2-3, with 8 nucleotides matching TRBD2. Unmatched junction bases numbered 15, after V lost 4 bases and J lost 2 bases. The CDR3 runs 18 residues. CDR1 is SGHRS, CDR2 YFSETQ, per germline. This chain's CDR3 is CASSPQPAGAQFTDTQYF. The CDR3 coding sequence is TGCGCCAGCAGCCCCCAGCCAGCGGGGGCCCAATTCACAGATACGCAGTATTTT.

This clonotype was observed many times. The genes are TRBV19 and TRBJ2-7; 7 nucleotides align to TRBD1. J was trimmed by 4 bases and V by 1 base; bases with no gene match: 7. The CDR3 has 15 residues. Per germline, CDR1 LNHDA and CDR2 SQIVND (reference sequence). CDR3 nucleotide sequence: TGTGCCAGTAGTATAGGAGGGACAGCGATTTACGAGCAGTACTTC. This sequence encodes CASSIGGTAIYEQYF.